The T cell receptor (beta chain) described here comes from a study of shared clonotypes between healthy human individuals. From germline, CDR1 is SGHKS and CDR2 YYEKEE (reference sequence). The V gene lost 4 bases and the J gene lost 2 bases, with 9 bases spanning the gap. The CDR3 contains 13 residues. In regard to this clone: What it binds is not known.

Caucasian adults living in Nashville, Tennessee, provided all samples. Study outcomes and limitations: Among donors, the sharing of clonotypes was expected to be influenced by sequencing depth. About 5% was the fraction of naive CD4 clonotypes found shared across several donors.

Authors' analysis steps: Because ImmunoSEQ provided only junction sequences with no quality scores, the filtering differed. TCRdb's table, derived via immunoSEQ multiplex PCR, lists solely in-frame clones and lacks some. V and J calls and clone size follow that table, whereas D and trimming were derived from the DNA. The sample includes about 2.4 million clones, roughly 93% of them seen just once. The sequenced sample consisted of naive CD4+ T cells from PBMCs. Subset defined: CD45RA+ positively selected. The receptor was derived from a man aged 18 to 30 in good health. Some clones in this sample may be carry-over from other donors' samples. The V call is TRBV5-5, the J call TRBJ1-2, with D unclear. The CDR3 bases are TGTGCCAGCAGCCGGGTGAGAAACTATGGCTACACCTTC. It yields the protein CASSRVRNYGYTF.